This T cell receptor beta chain was identified during a study of OX40 agonist ivuxolimab in advanced cancers. Study-wide background: Patients took ivuxolimab, an agonistic anti-OX40 (CD134) antibody. Study findings and constraints: No antigen was identified for the clonally expanded peripheral T cells.

Comment on this clone: No antigen is known for it.

Libraries were prepared by immunoSEQ multiplex PCR; TCRdb keeps only in-frame clonotypes and omits some of them. The table shows about 24,000 clones, with over 80% occurring only once. Germline lookup yields CDR1 MGHRA and CDR2 YSYEKL. The CDR3 contains 15 residues. V lost 3 bases and J 2 bases, leaving 14 bases between the germline ends. The chain recombines TRBV4-1 with TRBJ2-7; D may be TRBD1 or TRBD2 (5 bases each). The specimen was CD4+ or CD8+ T cells sorted from blood, collected in a trial of the OX40 agonist ivuxolimab. The origin of this receptor is an adult with an advanced solid tumor such as melanoma, head and neck, liver or kidney cancer. The CDR3 coding sequence is TGCGCCAGCAGCCACCCCGGGACGCGTGCCTACGAGCAGTACTTC. Protein sequence: CASSHPGTRAYEQYF.